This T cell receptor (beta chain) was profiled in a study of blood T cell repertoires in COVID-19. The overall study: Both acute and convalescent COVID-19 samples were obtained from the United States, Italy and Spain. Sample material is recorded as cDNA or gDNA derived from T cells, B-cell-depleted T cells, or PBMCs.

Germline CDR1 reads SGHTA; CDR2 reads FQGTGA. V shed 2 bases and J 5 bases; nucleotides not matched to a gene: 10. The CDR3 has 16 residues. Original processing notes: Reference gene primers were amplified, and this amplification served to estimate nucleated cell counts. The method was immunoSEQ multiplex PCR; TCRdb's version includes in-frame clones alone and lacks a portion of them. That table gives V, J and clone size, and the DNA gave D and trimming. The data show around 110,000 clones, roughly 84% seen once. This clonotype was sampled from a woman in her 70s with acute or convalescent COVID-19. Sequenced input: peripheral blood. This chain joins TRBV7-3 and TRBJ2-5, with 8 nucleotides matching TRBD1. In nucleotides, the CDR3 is TGTGCCAGCAGCTTACGGACAGGGCAGGATGGGGAGACCCAGTACTTC. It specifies CASSLRTGQDGETQYF.